This T cell receptor (beta chain) was sequenced in a study of blood T cell repertoires in COVID-19. Original processing methods: For nucleated cells, counts were estimated from reference gene primer amplification. Generated by immunoSEQ multiplex PCR, the TCRdb table keeps only in-frame clones and is missing some. V and J calls and clone size are copied from that table; D and trimming were computed from the DNA. The sample consists of 170,000 or so clones, 86% of them appearing once. V gave up 1 base and J gave up 0 bases; unmatched junction bases: 6. Germline assignment: CDR1 SGHNT and CDR2 YYREEE (reference sequence). There are 16 residues in the CDR3.

Source material: peripheral blood. The chain carries TRBV5-4 and TRBJ1-2; TRBD1 matches 7 bases. The clonotype was recovered from a man in his forties or fifties with active or convalescent COVID-19. CDR3 protein: CASSLITGTANYGYTF. The CDR3 DNA follows: TGTGCCAGCAGCTTGATAACCGGGACAGCTAACTATGGCTACACCTTC.